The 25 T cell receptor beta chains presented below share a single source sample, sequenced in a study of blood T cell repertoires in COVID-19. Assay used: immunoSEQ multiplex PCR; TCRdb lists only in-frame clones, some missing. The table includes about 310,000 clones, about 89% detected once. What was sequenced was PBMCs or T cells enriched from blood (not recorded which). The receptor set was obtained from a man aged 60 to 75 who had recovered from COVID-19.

The CDR3 nucleotides read TGCGCCAGCAGCCCTCGGGGGGGATTAGTAATCCTCACAGATACGCAGTATTTT. Protein: CASSPRGGLVILTDTQYF. The chain is built from TRBV4-1 and TRBJ2-3, with TRBD2 identical over 8 bases. CDR1 and CDR2 from the germline V gene are MGHRA and YSYEKL. V lost 4 bases and J lost 2; bases outside the gene matches: 14. CDR3 length equals 18 residues.

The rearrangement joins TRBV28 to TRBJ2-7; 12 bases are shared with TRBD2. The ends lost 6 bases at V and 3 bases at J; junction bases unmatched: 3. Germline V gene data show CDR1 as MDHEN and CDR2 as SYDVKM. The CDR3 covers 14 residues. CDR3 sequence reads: CASRTSGSVYEQYF. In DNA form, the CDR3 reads TGTGCCAGCAGGACTAGCGGGAGTGTCTACGAGCAGTACTTC.

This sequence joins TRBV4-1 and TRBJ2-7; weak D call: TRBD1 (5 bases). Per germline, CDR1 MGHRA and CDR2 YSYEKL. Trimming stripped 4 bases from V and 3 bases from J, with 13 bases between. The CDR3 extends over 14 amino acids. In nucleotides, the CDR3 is TGCGCCAGCAGCCTGACAGAGAAGCTCTACGAGCAGTACTTC. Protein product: CASSLTEKLYEQYF.

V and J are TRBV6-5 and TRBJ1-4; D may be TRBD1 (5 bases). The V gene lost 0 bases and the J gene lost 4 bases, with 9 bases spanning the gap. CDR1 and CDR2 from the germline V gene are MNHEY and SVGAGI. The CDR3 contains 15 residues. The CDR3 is CASSYSRQLNEKLFF. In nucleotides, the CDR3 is TGTGCCAGCAGTTACTCAAGACAGCTTAATGAAAAACTGTTTTTT.

CDR3 sequence reads: CASSEGQGYYNSPLHF. Here the CDR3 DNA reads TGCGCCAGCAGCGAAGGACAGGGGTACTATAATTCACCCCTCCACTTT. The gene calls are TRBV5-1 and TRBJ1-6, with 9 bases fitting TRBD1. Germline V gene sequence: CDR1 SGHRS, CDR2 YFSETQ. J was trimmed by 3 bases and V by 4 bases; bases with no gene match: 5. The CDR3 consists of 16 residues.

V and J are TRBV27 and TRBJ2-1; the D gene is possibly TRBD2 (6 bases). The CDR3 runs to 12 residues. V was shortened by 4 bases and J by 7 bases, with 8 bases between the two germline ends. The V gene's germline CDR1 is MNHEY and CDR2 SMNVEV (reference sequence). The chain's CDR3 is CASSSAGNEQFF. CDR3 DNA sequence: TGTGCCAGCAGTTCCGCGGGAAATGAGCAGTTCTTC.

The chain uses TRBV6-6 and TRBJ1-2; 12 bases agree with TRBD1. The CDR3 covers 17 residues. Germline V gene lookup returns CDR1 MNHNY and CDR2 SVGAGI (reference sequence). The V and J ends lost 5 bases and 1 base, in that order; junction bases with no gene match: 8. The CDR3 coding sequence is TGTGCCAGCAGTCAGCGGGGACAGGGGGCTTTTAACTATGGCTACACCTTC. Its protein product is CASSQRGQGAFNYGYTF.

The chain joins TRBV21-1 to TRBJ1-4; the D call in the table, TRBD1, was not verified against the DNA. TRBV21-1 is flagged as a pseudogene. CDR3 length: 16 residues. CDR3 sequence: CASSGGRDRGLEKLFF. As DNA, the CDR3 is TGTGCCAGCAGCGGCGGCCGGGACAGGGGTCTTGAAAAACTGTTTTTT.

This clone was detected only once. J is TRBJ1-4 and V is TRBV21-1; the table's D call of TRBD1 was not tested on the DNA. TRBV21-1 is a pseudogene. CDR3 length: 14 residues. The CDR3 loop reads CASSNPGWGEKLFF. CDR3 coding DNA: TGTGCCAGCAGCAACCCAGGGTGGGGTGAAAAACTGTTTTTT.

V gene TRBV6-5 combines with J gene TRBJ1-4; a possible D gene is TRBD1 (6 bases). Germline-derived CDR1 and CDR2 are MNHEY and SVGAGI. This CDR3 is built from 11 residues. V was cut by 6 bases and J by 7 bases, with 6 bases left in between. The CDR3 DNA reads TGTGCCAGCAGAGGGGGTGAAAAACTGTTTTTT. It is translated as CASRGGEKLFF.

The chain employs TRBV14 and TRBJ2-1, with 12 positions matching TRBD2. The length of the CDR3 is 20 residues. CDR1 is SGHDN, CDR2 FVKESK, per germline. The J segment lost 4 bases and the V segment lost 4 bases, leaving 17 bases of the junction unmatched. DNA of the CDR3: TGTGCCAGCAGCCCTGGACTAGCGGGAAGACCTCACTCTTATTACAATGAGCAGTTCTTC. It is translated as CASSPGLAGRPHSYYNEQFF.

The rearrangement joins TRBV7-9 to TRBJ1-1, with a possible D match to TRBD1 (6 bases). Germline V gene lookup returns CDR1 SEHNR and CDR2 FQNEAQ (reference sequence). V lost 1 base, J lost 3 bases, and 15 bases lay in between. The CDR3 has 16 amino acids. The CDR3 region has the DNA TGTGCCAGCAGCTTAGGTCTCTCAGGGGCGGACACTGAAGCTTTCTTT. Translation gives CASSLGLSGADTEAFF.

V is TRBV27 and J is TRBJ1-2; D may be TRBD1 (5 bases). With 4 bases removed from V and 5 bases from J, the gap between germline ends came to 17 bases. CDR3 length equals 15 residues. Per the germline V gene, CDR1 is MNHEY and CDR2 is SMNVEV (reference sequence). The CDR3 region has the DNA TGTGCCAGCAGTTCGGGGGTTTTGGGGGGTTATGGCTACACCTTC. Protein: CASSSGVLGGYGYTF.

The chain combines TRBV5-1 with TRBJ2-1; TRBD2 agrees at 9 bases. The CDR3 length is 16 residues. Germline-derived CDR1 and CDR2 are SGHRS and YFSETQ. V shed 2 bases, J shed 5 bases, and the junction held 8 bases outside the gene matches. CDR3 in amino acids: CASSLLAGGPNNEQFF. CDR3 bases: TGCGCCAGCAGCTTATTGGCGGGAGGGCCAAACAATGAGCAGTTCTTC.

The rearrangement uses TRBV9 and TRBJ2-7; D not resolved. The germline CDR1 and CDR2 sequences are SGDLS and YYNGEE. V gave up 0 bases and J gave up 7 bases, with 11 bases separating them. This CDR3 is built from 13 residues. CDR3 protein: CASSVGTSLEQYF. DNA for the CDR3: TGTGCCAGCAGCGTAGGTACCAGTTTGGAGCAGTACTTC.

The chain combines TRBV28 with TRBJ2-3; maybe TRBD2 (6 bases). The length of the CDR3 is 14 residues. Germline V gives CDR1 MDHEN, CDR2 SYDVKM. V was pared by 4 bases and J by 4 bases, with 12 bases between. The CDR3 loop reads CASSWDSTADTQYF. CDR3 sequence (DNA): TGTGCCAGCAGTTGGGACTCCACAGCAGATACGCAGTATTTT. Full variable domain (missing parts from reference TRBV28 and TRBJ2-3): DVKVTQSSRYLVKRTGEKVFLECVQDMDHENMFWYRQDPGLGLRLIYFSYDVKMKEKGDIPEGYSVSREKKERFSLILESASTNQTSMYLCASSWDSTADTQYFGPGTRLTVL.

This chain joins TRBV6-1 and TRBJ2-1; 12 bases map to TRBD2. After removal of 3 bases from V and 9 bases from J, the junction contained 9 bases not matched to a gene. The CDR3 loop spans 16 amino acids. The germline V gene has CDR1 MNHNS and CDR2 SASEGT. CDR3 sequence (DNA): TGTGCCAGCAGTGACCCTAGCGGGAGGGTTATCATTGAGCAGTTCTTC. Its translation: CASSDPSGRVIIEQFF.

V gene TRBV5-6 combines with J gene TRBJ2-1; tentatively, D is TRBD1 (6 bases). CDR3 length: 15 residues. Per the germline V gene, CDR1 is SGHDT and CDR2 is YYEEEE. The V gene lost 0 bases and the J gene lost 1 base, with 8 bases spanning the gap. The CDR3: CASSLVQGSYNEQFF. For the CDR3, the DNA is TGTGCCAGCAGCTTGGTTCAGGGGTCCTACAATGAGCAGTTCTTC.

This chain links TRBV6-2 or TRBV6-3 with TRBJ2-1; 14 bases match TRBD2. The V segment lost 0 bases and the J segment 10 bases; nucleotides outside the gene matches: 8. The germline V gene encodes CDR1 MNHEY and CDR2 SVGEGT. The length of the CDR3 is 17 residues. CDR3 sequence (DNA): TGTGCCAGCAGTTACTCCAGGACCGGGACTAGCGGGAGCGAGCAGTTCTTC. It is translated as CASSYSRTGTSGSEQFF.

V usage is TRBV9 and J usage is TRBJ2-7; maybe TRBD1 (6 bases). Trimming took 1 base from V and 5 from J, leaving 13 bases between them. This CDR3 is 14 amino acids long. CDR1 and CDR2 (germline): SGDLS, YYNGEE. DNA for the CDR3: TGTGCCAGCAGCGTAAGTACAGGGTTAAACGAGCAGTACTTC. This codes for CASSVSTGLNEQYF.

Here the CDR3 DNA reads TGTGCCAGCAGCGGCGGACTAGCGGGAGCAATCGAGCAGTACTTC. Translation gives CASSGGLAGAIEQYF. The rearrangement joins TRBV5-5 to TRBJ2-7; 13 nucleotides align to TRBD2. V shed 4 bases, J shed 6 bases, and the junction held 7 bases outside the gene matches. Germline lookup yields CDR1 SGHKS and CDR2 YYEKEE (reference sequence). The length of the CDR3 is 15 residues.

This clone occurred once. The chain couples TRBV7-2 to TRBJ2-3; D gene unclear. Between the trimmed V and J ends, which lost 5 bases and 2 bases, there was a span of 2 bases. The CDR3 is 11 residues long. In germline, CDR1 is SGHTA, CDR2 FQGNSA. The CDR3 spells CASSLTDTQYF. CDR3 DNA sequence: TGTGCCAGCAGCCTCACAGATACGCAGTATTTT.

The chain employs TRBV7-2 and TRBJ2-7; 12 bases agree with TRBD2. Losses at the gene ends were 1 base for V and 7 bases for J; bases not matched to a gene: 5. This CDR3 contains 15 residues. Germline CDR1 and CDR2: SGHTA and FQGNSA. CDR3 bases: TGTGCCAGCAGCTTAGAGGCTAGCGGGAGGGGTGAGCAGTACTTC. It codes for CASSLEASGRGEQYF.

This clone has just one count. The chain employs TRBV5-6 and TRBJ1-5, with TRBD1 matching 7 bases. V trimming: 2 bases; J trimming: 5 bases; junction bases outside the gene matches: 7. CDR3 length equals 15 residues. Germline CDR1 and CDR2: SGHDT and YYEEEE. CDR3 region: CASSFRGRRDQPQHF. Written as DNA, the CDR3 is TGTGCCAGCAGCTTCAGGGGGAGACGGGATCAGCCCCAGCATTTT.

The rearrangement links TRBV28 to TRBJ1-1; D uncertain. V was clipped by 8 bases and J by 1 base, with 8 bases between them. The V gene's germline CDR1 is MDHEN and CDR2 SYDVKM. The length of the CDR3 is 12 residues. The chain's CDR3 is CASHTGNTEAFF. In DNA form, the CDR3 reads TGTGCCAGCCATACGGGGAACACTGAAGCTTTCTTT.